This entry lists 32 T cell receptor beta chains sequenced from one sample in a study of blood T cell repertoires in COVID-19. Measured with immunoSEQ multiplex PCR; TCRdb has only the in-frame clones, and not every one. The profile shows 400,000 to 500,000 clones, 70% to 90% of them singletons. Sequencing used PBMCs or T cells enriched from blood (not recorded which). Receptor source: a woman aged 40 to 55 who had recovered from COVID-19.

The CDR3 DNA follows: TGTGCCAGCAGCAGCGGCTCCTATAATTCACCCCTCCACTTT. Translation: CASSSGSYNSPLHF. V gene TRBV5-6 combines with J gene TRBJ1-6; D is unresolved. The CDR3 totals 14 residues. V was cut by 4 bases and J by 0 bases, with 5 bases left in between. Germline values: CDR1 SGHDT, CDR2 YYEEEE.

The chain links TRBV3-1 (or the pseudogene TRBV3-2) to TRBJ2-1, with 10 bases lining up with TRBD2. V lost 1 base to trimming and J lost 2 bases; unmatched junction nucleotides: 14. Looked up from germline, CDR1 is LGHDT and CDR2 is YNNKEL (reference sequence). CDR3 length: 20 residues. CDR3 sequence: CASSQVGGLASRSTYNEQFF. CDR3 bases: TGTGCCAGCAGCCAAGTGGGGGGACTAGCGTCCCGGAGCACCTACAATGAGCAGTTCTTC.

The chain links TRBV7-9 to TRBJ1-1; D unclear. V was pared by 0 bases and J by 1 base, with 15 bases between. Per the germline V gene, CDR1 is SEHNR and CDR2 is FQNEAQ (reference sequence). This CDR3 contains 17 residues. This CDR3 reads CASSLAILAAENTEAFF. CDR3 nucleotides: TGTGCCAGCAGCTTAGCGATTCTAGCGGCTGAGAACACTGAAGCTTTCTTT.

This clone has just a few counts. CDR3 protein: CASSEAGSWETQYF. CDR3 bases: TGCGCCAGCAGTGAGGCGGGGTCGTGGGAGACCCAGTACTTC. This chain links TRBV10-1 with TRBJ2-5; TRBD2 is a possible D gene (6 bases). The CDR3 has 14 amino acids. CDR1 and CDR2 (germline): WNHNN, SYGVQD (reference sequence). Trimming took off 2 bases at V and 5 bases at J, with 12 bases between the two ends.

This clone was picked up one time. The gene calls are TRBV7-8 and TRBJ1-2; 9 bases are shared with TRBD1. The V segment lost 2 bases and the J segment 6 bases; nucleotides outside the gene matches: 4. This CDR3 has 14 amino acids. The germline V gene has CDR1 SGHVS and CDR2 FQNEAQ. DNA for the CDR3: TGTGCCAGCAGCTTATCTGGGACAGGGAATGGCTACACCTTC. It specifies CASSLSGTGNGYTF.

The V and J genes are TRBV27 and TRBJ1-5; the D is unclear. The CDR3 runs to 14 residues. V lost 8 bases and J 3 bases, leaving 14 bases between the germline ends. CDR1 and CDR2 from the germline V gene are MNHEY and SMNVEV (reference sequence). DNA for the CDR3: TGTGCCAGCGCCGGGGTGAGGAACAATCAGCCCCAGCATTTT. This sequence encodes CASAGVRNNQPQHF.

This sequence joins TRBV30 and TRBJ1-5; D remains unclear. Germline loops: CDR1 GTSNPN, CDR2 SVGIG (reference sequence). There are 13 residues in the CDR3. Trimming shortened V by 0 bases and J by 11 bases, and 14 bases separated the two germline ends. The CDR3 nucleotides read TGTGCCTGGAGTGTAAGTCCAGGCCGGACCCAGCATTTT. Amino acids: CAWSVSPGRTQHF.

The V call is TRBV9, the J call TRBJ1-5; D is undetermined. The V and J ends lost 0 bases and 2 bases respectively, with 9 bases between them. CDR3 length: 15 amino acids. The V gene's germline CDR1 is SGDLS and CDR2 YYNGEE. The CDR3 sequence is CASSVGPSGNQPQHF. For the CDR3, the DNA is TGTGCCAGCAGCGTAGGTCCTTCGGGCAATCAGCCCCAGCATTTT.

This chain uses TRBV3-1 (or the pseudogene TRBV3-2) with TRBJ1-2; 8 positions agree with TRBD1. V dropped 1 base and J dropped 0; count of bases not matched to a gene: 10. Germline values: CDR1 LGHDT, CDR2 YNNKEL (reference sequence). This CDR3 contains 18 residues. The DNA of the CDR3 is TGTGCCAGCAGCCAAGTAGAACCAACAGGGGGAGCTAACTATGGCTACACCTTC. Protein product: CASSQVEPTGGANYGYTF.

The J gene is TRBJ1-4, the V gene TRBV5-1, with a possible D match to TRBD1 (5 bases). Germline CDR1 SGHRS, CDR2 YFSETQ. V was clipped by 4 bases and J by 2 bases, with 12 bases between them. This CDR3 has 15 amino acids. CDR3 in DNA: TGCGCCAGCAGCAGTAGTCCAGGGACTAATGAAAAACTGTTTTTT. Its translation: CASSSSPGTNEKLFF.

V usage is TRBV4-1 and J usage is TRBJ2-1; no clear D gene. CDR3 length: 15 residues. CDR1 MGHRA and CDR2 YSYEKL come from the germline V gene. Trimming took off 0 bases at V and 5 bases at J, with 11 bases between the two ends. CDR3 residues: CASSQEATANNEQFF. As DNA, the CDR3 is TGCGCCAGCAGCCAAGAGGCGACTGCAAACAATGAGCAGTTCTTC.

The chain has TRBV3-1 (or the pseudogene TRBV3-2) and TRBJ1-3; TRBD1 might be the D (6 bases). The length of the CDR3 is 14 residues. Trimming removed 4 bases at V and 2 bases at J, with 9 bases between. The germline CDR1 and CDR2 sequences are LGHDT and YNNKEL (reference sequence). The CDR3 nucleotides read TGTGCCAGCAGCCTCCAGGGGACTGGAAACACCATATATTTT. Translation: CASSLQGTGNTIYF.

Written as DNA, the CDR3 is TGTGCCAGCAGCCAAGCACGGGATAATTCACCCCTCCACTTT. This codes for CASSQARDNSPLHF. The chain has TRBV3-1 (or the pseudogene TRBV3-2) and TRBJ1-6; D not certain. This CDR3 region has 14 residues. V lost 1 base to trimming and J lost 5 bases, with 6 bases between them. Germline-derived CDR1 and CDR2 are LGHDT and YNNKEL (reference sequence).

In its sample, this clone was seen a few times. The V gene is TRBV7-2, the J gene TRBJ2-5; 7 bases map to TRBD2. Per germline, CDR1 SGHTA and CDR2 FQGNSA. The CDR3 runs to 15 residues. Trimming cost V 1 base and J 4 bases; bases outside gene matches: 6. The CDR3 DNA reads as TGTGCCAGCAGCTTAGGGGGCGGGAGTTCAGAGACCCAGTACTTC. This sequence encodes CASSLGGGSSETQYF.

The genes are TRBV29-1 and TRBJ1-2; D perhaps matches TRBD1 (6 bases). Trimming stripped 6 bases from V and 6 bases from J, with 20 bases between. Germline loops: CDR1 SQVTM, CDR2 ANQGSEA. This CDR3 contains 14 residues. The CDR3 reads CSVAKGHPGDGYTF. In nucleotides, the CDR3 is TGCAGCGTCGCTAAGGGACACCCCGGGGATGGCTACACCTTC.

V gene TRBV14 combines with J gene TRBJ1-6, with D tentatively TRBD1 (5 bases). The ends were cut back, 7 bases at V and 6 bases at J, with 13 bases in the middle. Germline CDR1 reads SGHDN; CDR2 reads FVKESK. This CDR3 is 14 amino acids long. This CDR3 is CASNARGGNSPLHF. The CDR3 DNA sequence: TGTGCCAGCAACGCACGGGGGGGTAATTCACCCCTCCACTTT.

V usage is TRBV19 and J usage is TRBJ2-1; possible D gene TRBD1, 6 bases. Trimming took off 5 bases at V and 15 bases at J, with 20 bases between the two ends. CDR1 LNHDA and CDR2 SQIVND come from the germline V gene (reference sequence). This CDR3 has 13 amino acids. CDR3 nucleotides: TGTGCCAGTAGTCCCGGGACAATTCCAGGGTGGTTCTTC. Its protein is CASSPGTIPGWFF.

This clone showed up just once. The chain joins TRBV3-1 (or the pseudogene TRBV3-2) to TRBJ2-1, with TRBD2 identical over 9 bases. The length of the CDR3 is 14 residues. The germline CDR1 and CDR2 sequences are LGHDT and YNNKEL (reference sequence). V trimming: 7 bases; J trimming: 8 bases; junction bases outside the gene matches: 9. The CDR3 nucleotides read TGTGCCAGCACCCCTAGCGGGATAAAGGATGAGCAGTTCTTC. This encodes CASTPSGIKDEQFF.

The V call is TRBV7-2, the J call TRBJ2-1; D remains unclear. V was cut by 1 base and J by 4 bases, with 8 bases left in between. Germline values: CDR1 SGHTA, CDR2 FQGNSA. This CDR3 comprises 14 residues. CDR3 DNA sequence: TGTGCCAGCAGCTTAGTTGCTAGTTACAATGAGCAGTTCTTC. Amino acids: CASSLVASYNEQFF.

The gene calls are TRBV5-1 and TRBJ2-5; 12 bases align to TRBD2. CDR1 is SGHRS, CDR2 YFSETQ, per germline. The CDR3 loop spans 16 amino acids. J was trimmed by 5 bases and V by 0 bases; bases with no gene match: 5. DNA of the CDR3: TGCGCCAGCAGCTTGGGACTAGCGGGAGAATATGAGACCCAGTACTTC. Translated: CASSLGLAGEYETQYF.

The V gene is TRBV2, the J gene TRBJ1-3, with D possibly TRBD1 on 5 matching bases. Trimming removed 3 bases at V and 1 base at J, with 13 bases between. The CDR3 is made up of 16 amino acids. Germline CDR1 is SNHLY and CDR2 is FYNNEI. The CDR3, as DNA: TGTGCCAGCAGTGAGGGCCAGGGTGGATCTGGAAACACCATATATTTT. It specifies CASSEGQGGSGNTIYF.

V usage is TRBV5-4 and J usage is TRBJ2-7, with D maybe TRBD2 (5 bases). The CDR3 runs to 15 residues. Trimming left V 0 bases short and J 2 bases short, with 12 bases between. Germline V lookup: CDR1 SGHNT, CDR2 YYREEE (reference sequence). CDR3: CASSLGTGSPYEQYF. The DNA for the CDR3 is TGTGCCAGCAGCTTGGGTACGGGAAGTCCCTACGAGCAGTACTTC.

The chain links TRBV9 to TRBJ1-3; no clear D gene. The germline gives CDR1 SGDLS, CDR2 YYNGEE. Between the trimmed V and J ends, which lost 0 bases and 1 base, there was a span of 14 bases. The CDR3 is made up of 17 amino acids. CDR3 nucleotide sequence: TGTGCCAGCAGCGTAGCTACAGACGGATGGTCTGGAAACACCATATATTTT. Translation gives CASSVATDGWSGNTIYF. The full variable domain, its missing parts supplied by reference TRBV9 and TRBJ1-3, is DSGVTQTPKHLITATGQRVTLRCSPRSGDLSVYWYQQSLDQGLQFLIQYYNGEERAKGNILERFSAQQFPDLHSELNLSSLELGDSALYFCASSVATDGWSGNTIYFGEGSWLTVV.

The chain joins TRBV5-1 to TRBJ2-2; 9 nucleotides line up with TRBD1. Per germline, CDR1 SGHRS and CDR2 YFSETQ. J lost 1 base, V lost 7 bases, and 2 bases had no gene match. This CDR3 is 14 amino acids long. CDR3 bases: TGCGCCAGCTGGACAGGGGTGAACACCGGGGAGCTGTTTTTT. It specifies CASWTGVNTGELFF.

The chain carries TRBV5-4 and TRBJ2-7; 10 nucleotides line up with TRBD2. CDR3 length: 15 amino acids. Germline V gives CDR1 SGHNT, CDR2 YYREEE (reference sequence). Germline trimming cut 4 bases from V and 3 bases from J; bases unmatched to any gene: 7. The CDR3 DNA reads as TGTGCCAGCAGCGCAGGGACTAGCGCGGTCTACGAGCAGTACTTC. Translation gives CASSAGTSAVYEQYF.

This clone appeared once. This sequence joins TRBV4-1 and TRBJ1-2; TRBD1 matches at 10 bases. Unmatched junction bases numbered 12, after V lost 1 base and J lost 4 bases. The germline V gene encodes CDR1 MGHRA and CDR2 YSYEKL. This CDR3 contains 18 residues. CDR3 sequence reads: CASSQGWGTGARGYGYTF. In DNA, the CDR3 is TGCGCCAGCAGCCAAGGCTGGGGGACAGGGGCAAGGGGCTATGGCTACACCTTC.

This sequence joins TRBV7-8 and TRBJ2-7; 11 bases map to TRBD1. Trimming took 3 bases from V and 3 from J; bases not matched to a gene: 10. The CDR3 has 17 residues. Germline CDR1 SGHVS, CDR2 FQNEAQ. This CDR3 reads CASSFPLAGTGGYEQYF. The CDR3 bases are TGTGCCAGCAGCTTCCCACTTGCCGGGACAGGGGGCTACGAGCAGTACTTC.

This clone occurred a few times. The sample carries other DNA sequences with the same CDR3. The chain has TRBV18 and TRBJ1-2; D gene unclear. Trimming cost V 2 bases and J 6 bases, with 7 bases left between them. This CDR3 region has 12 residues. Germline CDR1 reads KGHSH; CDR2 reads LQKENI. The CDR3: CASSPAGDGYTF. CDR3 in DNA: TGTGCCAGCTCACCAGCCGGGGATGGCTACACCTTC.

This rearrangement joins TRBV7-9 to TRBJ2-7, with 9 bases identical to TRBD1. This CDR3 contains 15 residues. Germline trimming cut 4 bases from V and 6 bases from J; bases unmatched to any gene: 10. Germline loops: CDR1 SEHNR, CDR2 FQNEAQ (reference sequence). CDR3 amino acids: CASSSYRDREGEQYF. Here the CDR3 DNA reads TGTGCCAGCAGCTCCTATCGGGACAGGGAAGGCGAGCAGTACTTC.

This clone appeared a single time. The chain recombines TRBV5-1 with TRBJ2-7; 15 bases are a match to TRBD2. CDR1 SGHRS and CDR2 YFSETQ come from the germline V gene. This CDR3 has 17 residues. Unmatched junction bases numbered 6, after V lost 0 bases and J lost 5 bases. CDR3 in amino acids: CASSLGRTSGRDHEQYF. The CDR3 DNA reads as TGCGCCAGCAGCTTGGGCCGGACTAGCGGGAGGGACCACGAGCAGTACTTC.

The chain is built from TRBV6-2 or TRBV6-3 and TRBJ2-5, with 10 bases fitting TRBD1. V trimming: 6 bases; J trimming: 6 bases; junction bases outside the gene matches: 13. The V gene's germline CDR1 is MNHEY and CDR2 SVGEGT. The CDR3 sequence is 16 residues long. The CDR3 here is CASSPLRDRGSKTQYF. DNA of the CDR3: TGTGCCAGCAGCCCTCTTCGGGACAGGGGAAGTAAGACCCAGTACTTC.

The chain joins TRBV5-1 to TRBJ2-1; the match to TRBD2 covers 14 bases. The V gene's germline CDR1 is SGHRS and CDR2 YFSETQ. V trimming: 3 bases; J trimming: 8 bases; junction bases outside the gene matches: 7. The CDR3 runs 16 residues. The CDR3 bases are TGCGCCAGCAGCTCTCCTGGACTAGCGGGAGGACATGAGCAGTTCTTC. This codes for CASSSPGLAGGHEQFF.